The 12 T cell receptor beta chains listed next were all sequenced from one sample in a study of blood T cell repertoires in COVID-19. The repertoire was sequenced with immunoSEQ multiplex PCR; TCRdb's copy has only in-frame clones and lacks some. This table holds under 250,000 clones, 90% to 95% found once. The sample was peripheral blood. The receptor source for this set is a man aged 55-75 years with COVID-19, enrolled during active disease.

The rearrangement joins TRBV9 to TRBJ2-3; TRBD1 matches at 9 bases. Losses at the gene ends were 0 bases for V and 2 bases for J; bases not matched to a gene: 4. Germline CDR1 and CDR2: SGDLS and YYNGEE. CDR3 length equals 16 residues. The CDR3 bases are TGTGCCAGCAGCGTAGGAGGGACAGGGTACACAGATACGCAGTATTTT. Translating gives CASSVGGTGYTDTQYF. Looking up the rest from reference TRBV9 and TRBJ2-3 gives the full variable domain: DSGVTQTPKHLITATGQRVTLRCSPRSGDLSVYWYQQSLDQGLQFLIQYYNGEERAKGNILERFSAQQFPDLHSELNLSSLELGDSALYFCASSVGGTGYTDTQYFGPGTRLTVL.

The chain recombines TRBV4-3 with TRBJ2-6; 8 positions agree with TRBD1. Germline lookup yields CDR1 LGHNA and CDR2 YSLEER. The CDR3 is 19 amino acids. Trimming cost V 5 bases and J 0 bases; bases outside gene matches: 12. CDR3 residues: CASSKGAGQGISGANVLTF. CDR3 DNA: TGCGCCAGCAGCAAAGGAGCAGGACAGGGAATCTCTGGGGCCAACGTCCTGACTTTC.

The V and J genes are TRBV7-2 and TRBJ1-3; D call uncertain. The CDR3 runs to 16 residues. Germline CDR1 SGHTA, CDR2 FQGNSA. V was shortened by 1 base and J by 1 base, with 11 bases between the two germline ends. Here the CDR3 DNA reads TGTGCCAGCAGCTTAGGAACTCGGGTTTCTGGAAACACCATATATTTT. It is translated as CASSLGTRVSGNTIYF.

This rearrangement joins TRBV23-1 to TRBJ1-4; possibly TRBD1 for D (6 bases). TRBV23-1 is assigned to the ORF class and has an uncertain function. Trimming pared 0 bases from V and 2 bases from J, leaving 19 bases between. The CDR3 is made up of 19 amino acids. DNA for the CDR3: TGCGCCAGCAGTCAATCGTATCACAGGGTAAAACGGACTAATGAAAAACTGTTTTTT. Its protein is CASSQSYHRVKRTNEKLFF.

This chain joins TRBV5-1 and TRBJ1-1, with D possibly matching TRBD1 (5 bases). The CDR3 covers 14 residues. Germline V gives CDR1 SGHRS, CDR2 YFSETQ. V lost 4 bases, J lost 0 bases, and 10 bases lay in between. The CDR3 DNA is TGCGCCAGCAGCGACCGACAGATGAACACTGAAGCTTTCTTT. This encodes CASSDRQMNTEAFF.

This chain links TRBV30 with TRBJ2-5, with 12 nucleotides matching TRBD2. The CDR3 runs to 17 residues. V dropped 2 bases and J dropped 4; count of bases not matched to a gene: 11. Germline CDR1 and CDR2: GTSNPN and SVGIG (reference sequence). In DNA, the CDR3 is TGTGCCTGGAGTACTCCACTACTAGCGGGGGGCCGAGAGACCCAGTACTTC. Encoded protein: CAWSTPLLAGGRETQYF.

DNA for the CDR3: TGCAGCGTTGGGTTAGCGGGGGCGGATGAGCAGTTCTTC. Its translation is CSVGLAGADEQFF. The rearrangement joins TRBV29-1 to TRBJ2-1; 9 positions agree with TRBD2. Germline CDR1 SQVTM, CDR2 ANQGSEA. The CDR3 is made up of 13 amino acids. After removal of 4 bases from V and 8 bases from J, the junction contained 6 bases not matched to a gene.

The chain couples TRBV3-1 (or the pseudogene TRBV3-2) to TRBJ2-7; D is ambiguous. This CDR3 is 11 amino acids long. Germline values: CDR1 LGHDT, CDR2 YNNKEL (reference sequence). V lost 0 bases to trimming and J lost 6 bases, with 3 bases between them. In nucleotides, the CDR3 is TGTGCCAGCAGCCAAGAAGCCGAGCAGTACTTC. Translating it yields CASSQEAEQYF.

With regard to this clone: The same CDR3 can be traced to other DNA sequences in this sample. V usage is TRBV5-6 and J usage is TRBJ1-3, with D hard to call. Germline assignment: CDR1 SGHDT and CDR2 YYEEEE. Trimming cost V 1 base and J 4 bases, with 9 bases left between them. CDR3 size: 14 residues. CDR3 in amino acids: CASSLRGPGNTIYF. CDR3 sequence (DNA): TGTGCCAGCAGCTTGCGGGGTCCCGGAAACACCATATATTTT.

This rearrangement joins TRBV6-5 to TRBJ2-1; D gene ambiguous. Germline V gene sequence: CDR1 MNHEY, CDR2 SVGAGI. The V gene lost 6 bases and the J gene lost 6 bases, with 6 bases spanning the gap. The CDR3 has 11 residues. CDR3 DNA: TGTGCCAGCAGCATAGCCAATGAGCAGTTCTTC. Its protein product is CASSIANEQFF.

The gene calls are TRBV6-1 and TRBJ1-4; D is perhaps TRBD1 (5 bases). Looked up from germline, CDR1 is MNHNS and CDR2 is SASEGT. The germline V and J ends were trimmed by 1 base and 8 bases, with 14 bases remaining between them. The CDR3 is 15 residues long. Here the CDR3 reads CASSEGDQGGEKLFF. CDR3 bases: TGTGCCAGCAGTGAAGGTGACCAGGGTGGAGAAAAACTGTTTTTT.

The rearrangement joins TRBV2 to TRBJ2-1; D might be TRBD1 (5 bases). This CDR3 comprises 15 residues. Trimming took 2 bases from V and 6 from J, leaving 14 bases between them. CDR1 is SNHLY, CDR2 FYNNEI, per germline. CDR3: CASSEKGQAANEQFF. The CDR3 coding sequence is TGTGCCAGCAGTGAAAAGGGGCAAGCAGCCAATGAGCAGTTCTTC.